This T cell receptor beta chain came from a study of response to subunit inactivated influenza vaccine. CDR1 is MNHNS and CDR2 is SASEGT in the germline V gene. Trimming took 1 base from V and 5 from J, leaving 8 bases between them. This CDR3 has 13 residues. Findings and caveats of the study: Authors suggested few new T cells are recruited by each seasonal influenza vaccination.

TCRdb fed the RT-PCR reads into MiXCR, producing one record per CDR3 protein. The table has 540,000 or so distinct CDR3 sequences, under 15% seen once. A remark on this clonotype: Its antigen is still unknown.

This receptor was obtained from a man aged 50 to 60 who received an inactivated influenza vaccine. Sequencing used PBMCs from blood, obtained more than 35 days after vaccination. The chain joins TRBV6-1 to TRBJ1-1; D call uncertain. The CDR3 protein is CASSEDGGTEAFF. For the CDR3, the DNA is TGTGCCAGCAGTGAAGATGGAGGGACTGAAGCTTTCTTT.